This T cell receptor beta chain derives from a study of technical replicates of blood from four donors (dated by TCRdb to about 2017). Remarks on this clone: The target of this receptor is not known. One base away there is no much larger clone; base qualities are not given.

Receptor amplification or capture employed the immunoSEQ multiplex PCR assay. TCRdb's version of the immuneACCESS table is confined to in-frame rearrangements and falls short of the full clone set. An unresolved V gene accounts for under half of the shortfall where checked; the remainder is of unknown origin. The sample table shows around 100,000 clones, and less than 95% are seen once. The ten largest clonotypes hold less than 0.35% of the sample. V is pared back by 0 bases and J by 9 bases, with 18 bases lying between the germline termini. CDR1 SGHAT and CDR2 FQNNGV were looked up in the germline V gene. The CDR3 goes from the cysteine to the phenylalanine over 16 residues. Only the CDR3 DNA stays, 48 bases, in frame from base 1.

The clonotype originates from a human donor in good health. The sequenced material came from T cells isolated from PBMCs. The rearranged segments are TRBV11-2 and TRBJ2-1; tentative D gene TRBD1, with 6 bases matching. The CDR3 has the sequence CASSLEQGIGYIEQFF. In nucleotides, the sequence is TGTGCCAGCAGCTTAGAGCAGGGGATTGGGTATATTGAGCAGTTCTTC.